These 23 T cell receptor beta chains were all obtained from the same sample, sequenced in a study of Graves' ophthalmopathy and Graves' hyperthyroidism. The sequenced template was RNA, covering the TCR beta CDR3 region. Second-round multiplex PCR came after first-round RT-PCR with HTBI primers. TCRdb recomputed calls from the multiplex PCR reads with MiXCR, one row per CDR3 protein. Among 500,000 to 800,000 distinct CDR3 sequences, under 50% were seen once, and the ten largest hold about 3.3%. The sequenced sample was peripheral blood. The receptors were gathered from an adult man with Graves' ophthalmopathy.

The J gene is TRBJ1-2, the V gene TRBV29-1, with 8 bases aligning to TRBD1. This CDR3 region has 15 residues. Trimming at V came to 6 bases and at J to 2 bases, leaving 11 bases not matched to a gene. Germline lookup yields CDR1 SQVTM and CDR2 ANQGSEA. In DNA, the CDR3 is TGCAGCGTCGCCGGGGGGTCAGGGGGCAACTATGGCTACACCTTC. It encodes CSVAGGSGGNYGYTF.

The CDR3, as DNA: TGTGCCAGCAGCCCTAGCGGGGGGGCCGGAGGTTCAGATACGCAGTATTTT. Translation gives CASSPSGGAGGSDTQYF. This chain links TRBV25-1 with TRBJ2-3; TRBD2 agrees at 12 bases. CDR1 MGHDK and CDR2 SYGVNS come from the germline V gene. V shed 6 bases and J 4 bases; nucleotides not matched to a gene: 11. The CDR3 is 17 amino acids.

This chain joins TRBV12-3 or TRBV12-4 and TRBJ1-2; 7 bases line up with TRBD1. The CDR3 is 14 residues long. V gave up 6 bases and J gave up 1 base; unmatched junction bases: 5. The CDR3 DNA is TGTGCCAGCAGACCTCAGGGGGTTAACTATGGCTACACCTTC. It is translated as CASRPQGVNYGYTF.

In its sample, this clonotype was seen a few times. The chain links TRBV9 to TRBJ1-2; a possible D gene is TRBD1 (5 bases). The germline V gene has CDR1 SGDLS and CDR2 YYNGEE. The CDR3 has 14 residues. V shed 4 bases and J shed 3 bases, with 13 bases lying between them. CDR3 nucleotide sequence: TGTGCCAGCAGCCAAGAAGGGACTTACTATGGCTACACCTTC. This encodes CASSQEGTYYGYTF.

This clonotype was seen at least ten times. One end of the junction varies from germline; a read error may be responsible. This rearrangement joins TRBV2 to TRBJ1-5, with 8 bases fitting TRBD1. CDR1 is SNHLY, CDR2 FYNNEI, per germline. This CDR3 is built from 17 residues. For the CDR3, the DNA is TGCGCCAGCAGCTTGAACCCCCTGGGGACAGGCTATCAGCCCCAGCATTTT. Translating it yields CASSLNPLGTGYQPQHF.

This clonotype was seen ten or more times. The chain employs TRBV7-9 and TRBJ2-7, with D tentatively TRBD2 (5 bases). This CDR3 has 15 residues. Trimming shortened V by 1 base and J by 2 bases, and 12 bases separated the two germline ends. In germline, CDR1 is SEHNR, CDR2 FQNEAQ (reference sequence). DNA for the CDR3: TGTGCCAGCAGCTTAGTGTTCCGGGGTACCTACGAGCAGTACTTC. Protein sequence: CASSLVFRGTYEQYF.

Ten or more counts support this clonotype. The chain employs TRBV5-8 and TRBJ2-7; 8 nucleotides align to TRBD2. Germline V gene lookup returns CDR1 SGHTS and CDR2 YDEGEE. CDR3 length: 15 residues. V gave up 4 bases and J gave up 2 bases; unmatched junction bases: 8. In nucleotides, the CDR3 is TGTGCCAGCAGCCCAAGGACTAGCAGAGCCTACGAGCAGTACTTC. Translating it yields CASSPRTSRAYEQYF.

This clonotype was counted at least ten times. The chain combines TRBV7-9 with TRBJ2-5; D is possibly TRBD1 or TRBD2 (5 bases each). The germline CDR1 and CDR2 sequences are SEHNR and FQNEAQ (reference sequence). Trimming removed 4 bases at V and 3 bases at J, with 18 bases between. The CDR3 runs to 16 residues. This CDR3 reads CASSSGTRDGEETQYF. Written as DNA, the CDR3 is TGTGCCAGCAGCTCCGGGACCCGGGACGGGGAAGAGACCCAGTACTTC.

This chain connects TRBV7-2 to TRBJ2-7; 7 bases agree with TRBD1. There are 14 residues in the CDR3. V gave up 6 bases and J gave up 3 bases; unmatched junction bases: 8. CDR1 SGHTA and CDR2 FQGNSA come from the germline V gene. CDR3 loop: CASSLQGKGYEQYF. The CDR3 bases are TGTGCCAGCAGTCTACAGGGGAAAGGCTACGAGCAGTACTTC.

Many counts were recorded for this clonotype. The V and J genes are TRBV7-3 and TRBJ1-5; the D gene is possibly TRBD1 (6 bases). The germline V and J ends were trimmed by 3 bases and 4 bases, with 7 bases remaining between them. In germline, CDR1 is SGHTA, CDR2 FQGTGA. The CDR3 covers 13 residues. CDR3 loop: CASSLGANQPQHF. The DNA for the CDR3 is TGTGCCAGCAGCTTGGGGGCTAATCAGCCCCAGCATTTT.

This clonotype was counted many times. This chain links TRBV7-2 with TRBJ1-6; 8 positions match TRBD1. Trimming cost V 2 bases and J 4 bases; bases outside gene matches: 7. Germline lookup yields CDR1 SGHTA and CDR2 FQGNSA. The CDR3 consists of 17 residues. The CDR3 coding sequence is TGTGCCAGCAGCTTACACAGGGGGTCGAGTTATAATTCACCCCTCCACTTT. Protein product: CASSLHRGSSYNSPLHF.

The chain is built from TRBV20-1 and TRBJ1-3; D gene unclear. There are 13 residues in the CDR3. Germline values: CDR1 DFQATT, CDR2 SNEGSKA (reference sequence). Trimming left V 3 bases short and J 1 base short, with 7 bases between. In DNA, the CDR3 is TGCAGTGCTAGCCGGGATTCTGGAAACACCATATATTTT. Encoded protein: CSASRDSGNTIYF.

This clonotype was seen repeatedly, ten times or more. The rearrangement links TRBV5-5 to TRBJ1-1; perhaps TRBD1 as D (5 bases). This CDR3 region has 12 residues. Germline-derived CDR1 and CDR2 are SGHKS and YYEKEE (reference sequence). The V gene lost 1 base and the J gene lost 6 bases, with 7 bases spanning the gap. The CDR3 region is CASSLTGAEAFF. CDR3 nucleotide sequence: TGTGCCAGCAGCTTGACAGGAGCTGAAGCTTTCTTT.

This clonotype appeared a few times. The V gene is TRBV9, the J gene TRBJ1-1, with 12 bases matching TRBD1. CDR3 size: 15 residues. V trimming: 4 bases; J trimming: 10 bases; junction bases outside the gene matches: 11. Germline assignment: CDR1 SGDLS and CDR2 YYNGEE. This chain's CDR3 is CASSSTGQGAPGAFF. The CDR3 coding sequence is TGTGCCAGCAGCTCGACGGGACAGGGGGCTCCTGGAGCTTTCTTT.

This clonotype was observed many times. The chain employs TRBV10-3 and TRBJ2-7, with 8 positions matching TRBD1. The germline V gene encodes CDR1 ENHRY and CDR2 SYGVKD. The CDR3 runs to 13 residues. The J segment lost 3 bases and the V segment lost 6 bases, leaving 4 bases of the junction unmatched. The CDR3 sequence is CAISRQGFYEQYF. The CDR3 DNA reads as TGTGCCATCAGCCGACAGGGGTTCTACGAGCAGTACTTC.

The chain uses TRBV12-3 or TRBV12-4 and TRBJ2-7; the D gene is possibly TRBD1 (6 bases). V lost 3 bases and J lost 6, with 15 bases in between. The CDR3 runs to 14 residues. This CDR3 is CASSFHGTQSEQYF. The CDR3 DNA sequence: TGTGCCAGCAGTTTCCACGGGACACAAAGCGAGCAGTACTTC.

This clonotype has at least ten counts. This chain joins TRBV19 and TRBJ2-5; 12 bases are a match to TRBD2. The CDR3 contains 16 residues. Germline V gene lookup returns CDR1 LNHDA and CDR2 SQIVND (reference sequence). The V segment lost 5 bases and the J segment 5 bases; nucleotides outside the gene matches: 9. CDR3 nucleotide sequence: TGTGCCAGTAGTCCGGGACTAGCGGGTTTTCGCGAGACCCAGTACTTC. It is translated as CASSPGLAGFRETQYF.

This clonotype was recorded at least ten times. This chain links TRBV9 with TRBJ1-6; D is unresolved. Trimming pared 0 bases from V and 8 bases from J, leaving 9 bases between. This CDR3 has 14 residues. Germline lookup yields CDR1 SGDLS and CDR2 YYNGEE. CDR3 sequence reads: CASSVEHQDSPLHF. CDR3 DNA sequence: TGTGCCAGCAGCGTAGAACATCAGGATTCACCCCTCCACTTT.

Ten or more counts support this clonotype. This chain links TRBV6-6 with TRBJ1-6, with D uncertain. This CDR3 is built from 14 residues. Germline CDR1 MNHNY, CDR2 SVGAGI (reference sequence). V was trimmed by 2 bases and J by 7 bases, leaving 9 bases between them. The CDR3, as DNA: TGTGCCAGCAGTTACGGCAGGACGAATTCACCCCTCCACTTT. It codes for CASSYGRTNSPLHF.

This clonotype has a count of ten or more. V usage is TRBV9 and J usage is TRBJ2-7; D is undetermined. This CDR3 has 15 residues. V was pared by 0 bases and J by 1 base, with 11 bases between. Germline V gene data show CDR1 as SGDLS and CDR2 as YYNGEE. DNA for the CDR3: TGTGCCAGCAGCGTAGGGGCCAGTCCATCCTACGAGCAGTACTTC. Translating gives CASSVGASPSYEQYF.

To note about this clonotype: One end of the junction fails to match germline, which may point to a read error. The rearrangement uses TRBV11-1 and TRBJ1-1, with 8 bases fitting TRBD1. The CDR3 runs 15 residues. Germline V gene sequence: CDR1 SGHAT, CDR2 FQDESV (reference sequence). This CDR3 is CARSAQQGVRTEAFF. CDR3 sequence (DNA): TGCGCCCGCAGCGCCCAACAGGGGGTGAGGACTGAAGCTTTCTTT.

This clonotype has only one observation. The chain links TRBV25-1 to TRBJ1-6, with D tentatively TRBD1 (6 bases). Deletions cut 6 bases from V and 8 bases from J, with 11 bases between. This CDR3 has 13 residues. Germline lookup yields CDR1 MGHDK and CDR2 SYGVNS. The CDR3 loop is CASRDRGYSPLHF. CDR3 DNA sequence: TGTGCCAGCAGGGACAGAGGCTATTCACCCCTCCACTTT.

V usage is TRBV24-1 and J usage is TRBJ1-5, with D possibly TRBD1 on 5 matching bases. This CDR3 spans 13 amino acids. Germline CDR1 reads KGHDR; CDR2 reads SFDVKD. Trimming shortened V by 5 bases and J by 6 bases, and 10 bases separated the two germline ends. The CDR3: CATSAWGSQPQHF. CDR3 nucleotides: TGTGCCACCAGTGCGTGGGGGAGTCAGCCCCAGCATTTT.